This TCR beta chain was identified during a study of tumor-infiltrating lymphocytes in primary liver carcinoma. Unsorted bulk tissue, about 19-32 mg of it, served as the source for co-extraction of RNA and DNA. A remark on this clonotype: Antigen unknown. The junction departs from the called germline gene at one end, perhaps through a read error.

The input was approximately 0.45 ug total RNA; TCR beta cDNA was made from it with a constant-region primer. Slightly modified ARM-PCR with three nested multiplex PCR rounds yielded TCR beta libraries. TCRdb itself ran the multiplex PCR reads through MiXCR, one entry per CDR3 protein. Among approximately 37,000 distinct CDR3 sequences, around 80% were seen once, and the ten largest hold 35% to 40%. Study results and caveats: Tumor-adjacent and tumor-blood pairs displayed less overlap than did pairs of tumor regions.

What was sequenced was tumor-adjacent normal liver tissue. The receptor was isolated from a man in his forties or fifties with primary liver carcinoma and hepatitis B virus infection.

CDR3 sequence reads: CASSIGNTSRDSRFGNEQLF. The CDR3, as DNA: TGTGCCAGCAGCATAGGAAACACTAGCAGGGACTCACGGTTCGGCAATGAGCAGTTATTC. J is TRBJ2-1 and V is TRBV11-1; perhaps TRBD2 as D (6 bases). CDR3 length equals 20 residues. Germline assignment: CDR1 SGHAT and CDR2 FQDESV (reference sequence). Together with reference TRBV11-1 and TRBJ2-1, the CDR3 gives the full variable domain: EAEVAQSPRYKITEKSQAVAFWCDPISGHATLYWYRQILGQGPELLVQFQDESVVDDSQLPKDRFSAERLKGVDSTLKIQPAELGDSAMYLCASSIGNTSRDSRFGNEQLFGPGTRLTVL.